This entry lists 25 T cell receptor beta chains sequenced from one sample in a study of T cells in Graves' hyperthyroidism and ophthalmopathy. TCR beta CDR3 regions were amplified from RNA. TCR CDR3 underwent first-round RT-PCR with the HTBI primer set. TCRdb recomputed calls from the multiplex PCR reads with MiXCR, one row per CDR3 protein. The sample contains approximately 720,000 distinct CDR3 sequences, around 20% of which appear only once. Sequencing input: blood. The receptors shown here come from a woman aged 50 to 65 with Graves' hyperthyroidism that later progressed to Graves' ophthalmopathy.

J is TRBJ2-2 and V is TRBV2; D unclear. Germline loops: CDR1 SNHLY, CDR2 FYNNEI. The CDR3 has 15 amino acids. Trimming took 2 bases from V and 1 from J, leaving 8 bases between them. CDR3 bases: TGTGCCAGCAGTGAATCCATCGGGAACACCGGGGAGCTGTTTTTT. Its protein is CASSESIGNTGELFF.

With regard to this clonotype: A read error may be the cause here, since a much bigger clone is one base away. The rearrangement links TRBV12-3 or TRBV12-4 to TRBJ1-2; D gene uncertain. With 9 bases removed from V and 3 bases from J, the gap between germline ends came to 8 bases. The CDR3 runs to 11 residues. CDR3 nucleotides: TGTGCCAGTCAACGGGACTATGGCTACACCTTC. Amino acid sequence: CASQRDYGYTF.

In DNA, the CDR3 is TGTGCCGCCTTTGTGACGGGGAACAATGAGCAGTTCTTC. Protein sequence: CAAFVTGNNEQFF. V is TRBV6-2 or TRBV6-3 and J is TRBJ2-1; maybe TRBD2 (5 bases). V lost 11 bases and J 5 bases, leaving 16 bases between the germline ends. Germline values: CDR1 MNHEY, CDR2 SVGEGT. This CDR3 has 13 residues.

Concerning this clonotype itself: Mismatch with germline at one junction end may stem from a read error. This chain uses TRBV7-8 with TRBJ1-5; a weak D match, TRBD1 (6 bases). CDR3 size: 13 residues. The germline CDR1 and CDR2 sequences are SGHVS and FQNEAQ. CDR3 in amino acids: CAGSTGHNQPQHF. CDR3 DNA: TGTGCCGGCAGCACAGGGCACAATCAGCCCCAGCATTTT. Full variable domain (outside the CDR3, taken from reference TRBV7-8 and TRBJ1-5): GAGVSQSPRYKVAKRGQDVALRCDPISGHVSLFWYQQALGQGPEFLTYFQNEAQLDKSGLPSDRFFAERPEGSVSTLKIQRTQQEDSAVYLCAGSTGHNQPQHFGDGTRLSIL.

This clonotype occurred a few times. The chain carries TRBV2 and TRBJ1-5; a weak D match, TRBD1 (5 bases). V lost 2 bases, J lost 3 bases, and 8 bases lay in between. In germline, CDR1 is SNHLY, CDR2 FYNNEI. The CDR3 length is 14 residues. For the CDR3, the DNA is TGTGCCAGCAGTGAAAGGGACTTCAATCAGCCCCAGCATTTT. Encoded protein: CASSERDFNQPQHF.

This clonotype was counted only a few times. The V call is TRBV27, the J call TRBJ2-1; D call uncertain. This CDR3 is 15 amino acids long. Germline lookup yields CDR1 MNHEY and CDR2 SMNVEV (reference sequence). The ends were cut back, 2 bases at V and 0 bases at J, with 8 bases in the middle. CDR3 bases: TGTGCCAGCAGTTTAGGCATAAGCTCCTACAATGAGCAGTTCTTC. Translating it yields CASSLGISSYNEQFF.

This clonotype was seen at least ten times. The V call is TRBV28, the J call TRBJ1-2; 7 positions match TRBD1. The J segment lost 8 bases and the V segment lost 5 bases, leaving 11 bases of the junction unmatched. The CDR3 has 14 residues. In germline, CDR1 is MDHEN, CDR2 SYDVKM. CDR3 loop: CASSITGTVNGYTF. The CDR3 DNA follows: TGTGCCAGCAGTATTACCGGGACAGTGAACGGCTACACCTTC.

In its sample, this clonotype was seen a few times. The chain is built from TRBV27 and TRBJ2-5, with TRBD1 matching over 8 bases. After removal of 6 bases from V and 4 bases from J, the junction contained 7 bases not matched to a gene. CDR3 size: 14 residues. The V gene's germline CDR1 is MNHEY and CDR2 SMNVEV (reference sequence). The CDR3 nucleotides read TGTGCCAGCAGCCCACGACAGGGGACAGAGACCCAGTACTTC. Its translation: CASSPRQGTETQYF.

This clonotype has more than one count but fewer than ten. This chain links TRBV20-1 with TRBJ2-1; 13 nucleotides agree with TRBD2. Germline values: CDR1 DFQATT, CDR2 SNEGSKA (reference sequence). The CDR3 contains 12 residues. J gave up 14 bases and V 7 bases, and 8 bases lay outside the gene matches. As DNA, the CDR3 is TGCAGTGTTCCTACTAGCGGGGGGGCCAAGTTCTTC. Translation: CSVPTSGGAKFF.

This clonotype has just a few counts. The chain employs TRBV7-2 and TRBJ1-2; no reliable D call. This CDR3 comprises 14 residues. Germline V gene sequence: CDR1 SGHTA, CDR2 FQGNSA. Trimming left V 7 bases short and J 4 bases short, with 16 bases between. The CDR3, as DNA: TGTGCCAGCACCCCTGGTCCTGAAGGCTATGGCTACACCTTC. It codes for CASTPGPEGYGYTF.

This clonotype was counted between two and nine times. This chain connects TRBV6-5 to TRBJ2-7; D call uncertain. V was pared by 0 bases and J by 4 bases, with 4 bases between. This CDR3 region has 12 residues. Germline V gene lookup returns CDR1 MNHEY and CDR2 SVGAGI. CDR3 in amino acids: CASSYSTYEQYF. The CDR3 nucleotides are TGTGCCAGCAGTTACTCGACTTACGAGCAGTACTTC.

The sample holds a few counts of this clonotype. The genes are TRBV7-2 and TRBJ1-4; no reliable D call. This CDR3 is built from 15 residues. Germline CDR1 is SGHTA and CDR2 is FQGNSA. V lost 1 base and J 8 bases, leaving 14 bases between the germline ends. CDR3 sequence reads: CASSLVVGSQEKLFF. The CDR3, as DNA: TGTGCCAGCAGCTTAGTGGTGGGGAGCCAGGAAAAACTGTTTTTT.

This clonotype has a handful of counts. The chain couples TRBV7-9 to TRBJ2-2, with TRBD2 matching 13 bases. Per the germline V gene, CDR1 is SEHNR and CDR2 is FQNEAQ (reference sequence). Unmatched junction bases numbered 4, after V lost 5 bases and J lost 4 bases. CDR3 length: 16 amino acids. CDR3 residues: CASSPTSGGATGELFF. DNA for the CDR3: TGTGCCAGCAGCCCCACTAGCGGGGGGGCCACCGGGGAGCTGTTTTTT.

The rearrangement links TRBV7-9 to TRBJ1-1, with D possibly TRBD1 on 5 matching bases. Trimming took off 5 bases at V and 13 bases at J, with 17 bases between the two ends. Germline-derived CDR1 and CDR2 are SEHNR and FQNEAQ (reference sequence). This CDR3 spans 12 amino acids. As DNA, the CDR3 is TGTGCCAGCAGCCCCCCGGGGCGGTATGGTTTCTTT. Translating it yields CASSPPGRYGFF.

This rearrangement joins TRBV19 to TRBJ2-1, with 8 positions matching TRBD2. Per the germline V gene, CDR1 is LNHDA and CDR2 is SQIVND (reference sequence). This CDR3 has 14 amino acids. J was trimmed by 4 bases and V by 7 bases; bases with no gene match: 6. CDR3 loop: CASIGGAEYNEQFF. The CDR3 region has the DNA TGTGCCAGTATCGGGGGGGCCGAGTACAATGAGCAGTTCTTC. The entire variable domain, with the rest obtained from reference TRBV19 and TRBJ2-1, is as follows: DGGITQSPKYLFRKEGQNVTLSCEQNLNHDAMYWYRQDPGQGLRLIYYSQIVNDFQKGDIAEGYSVSREKKESFPLTVTSAQKNPTAFYLCASIGGAEYNEQFFGPGTRLTVL.

The V call is TRBV9, the J call TRBJ2-3; no definite D call. Germline CDR1 is SGDLS and CDR2 is YYNGEE. This CDR3 has 15 residues. V lost 3 bases, J lost 8 bases, and 19 bases lay in between. CDR3 loop: CASSAGRPIMGTQYF. In nucleotides, the CDR3 is TGTGCCAGCAGCGCCGGTCGTCCGATTATGGGTACGCAGTATTTT. Full variable domain (missing parts from reference TRBV9 and TRBJ2-3): DSGVTQTPKHLITATGQRVTLRCSPRSGDLSVYWYQQSLDQGLQFLIQYYNGEERAKGNILERFSAQQFPDLHSELNLSSLELGDSALYFCASSAGRPIMGTQYFGPGTRLTVL.

Here the CDR3 DNA reads TGTGCCAGCAGCTTACCGCCGCCGGGGAACACTGAAGCTTTCTTT. It yields the protein CASSLPPPGNTEAFF. This chain uses TRBV7-9 with TRBJ1-1; D gene ambiguous. This CDR3 has 15 residues. V was pared by 2 bases and J by 1 base, with 11 bases between. Per germline, CDR1 SEHNR and CDR2 FQNEAQ (reference sequence).

There are many counts of this clonotype. The rearrangement links TRBV11-2 to TRBJ2-5, with no clear D. Germline V gene sequence: CDR1 SGHAT, CDR2 FQNNGV. CDR3 size: 16 residues. V was cut by 5 bases and J by 5 bases, with 21 bases left in between. CDR3 loop: CASSPRDVRVVETQYF. DNA of the CDR3: TGTGCCAGCAGCCCCCGAGACGTGCGCGTCGTGGAGACCCAGTACTTC.

The chain has TRBV7-9 and TRBJ1-3, with 8 bases matching TRBD1. The CDR3 spans 14 residues. V gave up 5 bases and J gave up 8 bases; unmatched junction bases: 8. Looked up from germline, CDR1 is SEHNR and CDR2 is FQNEAQ (reference sequence). The CDR3 here is CASSPDRGRDTIYF. For the CDR3, the DNA is TGTGCCAGCAGCCCCGACAGGGGCCGGGACACCATATATTTT.

The chain combines TRBV5-4 with TRBJ2-2; D possibly uses TRBD1 or TRBD2 (5 bases each). The V end lost 3 bases, the J end lost 0 bases, and 18 bases lay between the germline ends. The CDR3 runs 18 residues. CDR1 and CDR2 from the germline V gene are SGHNT and YYREEE (reference sequence). CDR3 sequence (DNA): TGTGCCAGCAGCTACAACCCCCGGGGCTCAGCGAACACCGGGGAGCTGTTTTTT. It specifies CASSYNPRGSANTGELFF.

The chain couples TRBV10-3 to TRBJ1-1; TRBD1 matches 7 bases. The CDR3 sequence is 14 residues long. Looked up from germline, CDR1 is ENHRY and CDR2 is SYGVKD. V shed 6 bases, J shed 11 bases, and the junction held 15 bases outside the gene matches. The CDR3: CAISRQGLDNGAFF. CDR3 DNA sequence: TGTGCCATCAGCAGACAGGGTCTCGATAATGGGGCTTTCTTT.

In its sample, this clonotype was seen many times. The chain has TRBV20-1 and TRBJ2-7; D is unclear. With 0 bases removed from V and 6 bases from J, the gap between germline ends came to 6 bases. From germline, CDR1 is DFQATT and CDR2 SNEGSKA (reference sequence). This CDR3 has 11 residues. The CDR3 spells CSARDPGEQYF. The CDR3 bases are TGCAGTGCTAGAGATCCCGGCGAGCAGTACTTC.

This clonotype came up many times. The CDR3 sequence: CASSFRTGSTDTQYF. The CDR3 DNA sequence: TGTGCCAGCAGCTTTAGGACAGGGAGCACAGATACGCAGTATTTT. The J gene is TRBJ2-3, the V gene TRBV11-2; 8 nucleotides agree with TRBD1. This CDR3 comprises 15 residues. Germline loops: CDR1 SGHAT, CDR2 FQNNGV. J lost 0 bases, V lost 3 bases, and 2 bases had no gene match.

The V call is TRBV6-1, the J call TRBJ1-4; TRBD1 is a possible D gene (5 bases). V was cut by 5 bases and J by 6 bases, with 13 bases left in between. Germline V CDR1 and CDR2: MNHNS, SASEGT. The CDR3 totals 14 residues. The CDR3 is CASSRGGAYEKLFF. CDR3 nucleotides: TGTGCCAGCAGTCGGGGAGGGGCGTATGAAAAACTGTTTTTT.

This clonotype was seen at least ten times. V gene TRBV5-1 combines with J gene TRBJ2-7; 7 nucleotides align to TRBD1. CDR3 length: 13 residues. V dropped 7 bases and J dropped 5; count of bases not matched to a gene: 9. The germline V gene has CDR1 SGHRS and CDR2 YFSETQ. The CDR3, as DNA: TGCGCCAGCCGCCGCGACAGGGAGAACGAGCAGTACTTC. Translation gives CASRRDRENEQYF. Combining the CDR3 with reference TRBV5-1 and TRBJ2-7 gives the whole variable domain KAGVTQTPRYLIKTRGQQVTLSCSPISGHRSVSWYQQTPGQGLQFLFEYFSETQRNKGNFPGRFSGRQFSNSRSEMNVSTLELGDSALYLCASRRDRENEQYFGPGTRLTVT.